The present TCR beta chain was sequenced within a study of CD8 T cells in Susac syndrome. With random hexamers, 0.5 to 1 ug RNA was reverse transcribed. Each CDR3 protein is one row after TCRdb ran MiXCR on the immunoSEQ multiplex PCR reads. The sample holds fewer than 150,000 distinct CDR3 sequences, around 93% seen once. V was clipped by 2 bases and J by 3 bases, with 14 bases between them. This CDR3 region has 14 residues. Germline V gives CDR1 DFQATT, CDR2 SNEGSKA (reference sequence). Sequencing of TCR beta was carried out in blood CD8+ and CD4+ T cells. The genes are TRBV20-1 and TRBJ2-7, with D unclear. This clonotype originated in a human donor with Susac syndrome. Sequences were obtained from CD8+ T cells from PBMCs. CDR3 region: CSARHREGYYEQYF. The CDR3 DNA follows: TGCAGTGCTAGACATCGTGAAGGGTACTACGAGCAGTACTTC.